Listed below are T cell receptor beta chains from one sample, sequenced in a study of cytomegalovirus exposure and HLA in healthy donors. Measured with immunoSEQ multiplex PCR; TCRdb has only the in-frame clones, and not every one. The sample carries 150,000 to 200,000 clones, around 77% recorded once. The source material was PBMCs. These receptors were obtained from a man aged 50-60 years in good health and CMV-seropositive. Each CDR3 is given with its conserved first and last residue. The D gene is left open where the match is weak. Clone size, where shown, is once, few, many, or a class for clones that have expanded.

j_call: TRBJ1-4
d_call: .
v_call: TRBV5-1
clone_size: once
cdr3_aa: CASSLQGPNEKLFF
cdr3_nt: TGCGCCAGCAGCTTACAGGGCCCTAATGAAAAACTGTTTTTT

j_call: TRBJ2-5
d_call: TRBD2
v_call: TRBV7-9
clone_size: few
cdr3_aa: CASSEGLGVETQYF
cdr3_nt: TGTGCCAGCAGCGAGGGACTAGGGGTAGAGACCCAGTACTTC

j_call: TRBJ2-2
d_call: TRBD2
v_call: TRBV27
clone_size: few
cdr3_aa: CASSLFISGGAVTGELFF
cdr3_nt: TGTGCCAGCAGTTTATTCATAAGCGGGGGGGCGGTCACCGGGGAGCTGTTTTTT

j_call: TRBJ2-5
d_call: .
v_call: TRBV6-1
clone_size: .
cdr3_aa: CADRGGGWKETQYF
cdr3_nt: TGTGCCGACCGGGGTGGCGGGTGGAAAGAGACCCAGTACTTC

j_call: TRBJ1-1
d_call: .
v_call: TRBV10-3
clone_size: .
cdr3_aa: CAISESKTVNTEAFF
cdr3_nt: TGTGCCATCAGTGAGTCGAAGACAGTGAACACTGAAGCTTTCTTT

j_call: TRBJ2-1
d_call: TRBD2
v_call: TRBV27
clone_size: .
cdr3_aa: CASSQLAGGYNEQFF
cdr3_nt: TGTGCCAGCAGTCAACTAGCGGGGGGTTACAATGAGCAGTTCTTC

j_call: TRBJ2-1
d_call: .
v_call: TRBV11-2
clone_size: .
cdr3_aa: CASSLEGGNNEQFF
cdr3_nt: TGTGCCAGCAGTTTAGAGGGGGGAAACAATGAGCAGTTCTTC

j_call: TRBJ2-5
d_call: TRBD2
v_call: TRBV4-1
clone_size: .
cdr3_aa: CASSQDPGLAGETQYF
cdr3_nt: TGCGCCAGCAGCCAAGACCCGGGACTAGCGGGAGAGACCCAGTACTTC

j_call: TRBJ1-4
d_call: TRBD1
v_call: TRBV19
clone_size: .
cdr3_aa: CASSIDHRGTNEKLFF
cdr3_nt: TGTGCCAGTAGTATAGATCACAGGGGAACTAATGAAAAACTGTTTTTT

j_call: TRBJ1-4
d_call: .
v_call: TRBV7-2
clone_size: few
cdr3_aa: CASSLGQLEKLFF
cdr3_nt: TGTGCCAGCAGCTTAGGACAACTTGAAAAACTGTTTTTT

j_call: TRBJ1-2
d_call: .
v_call: TRBV7-2
clone_size: .
cdr3_aa: CASSSSRYQGSLGYGYTF
cdr3_nt: TGTGCCAGCAGCTCGAGTCGGTACCAGGGATCTCTAGGCTATGGCTACACCTTC

j_call: TRBJ2-4
d_call: TRBD2
v_call: TRBV2
clone_size: .
cdr3_aa: CASKREGGKNIQYF
cdr3_nt: TGTGCCAGCAAGAGGGAGGGAGGCAAAAACATTCAGTACTTC

j_call: TRBJ2-7
d_call: .
v_call: TRBV4-3
clone_size: .
cdr3_aa: CASSQDPQVFYEQYF
cdr3_nt: TGCGCCAGCAGCCAAGATCCACAGGTTTTCTACGAGCAGTACTTC

j_call: TRBJ2-7
d_call: TRBD1
v_call: TRBV18
clone_size: .
cdr3_aa: CASSLQGASEQYF
cdr3_nt: TGTGCCAGCTCCCTACAGGGGGCAAGCGAGCAGTACTTC

j_call: TRBJ2-5
d_call: TRBD2
v_call: TRBV28
clone_size: .
cdr3_aa: CASSLGTSGAQETQYF
cdr3_nt: TGTGCCAGCAGCCTGGGCACTAGCGGGGCGCAAGAGACCCAGTACTTC

j_call: TRBJ2-7
d_call: .
v_call: TRBV4-2
clone_size: .
cdr3_aa: CASSQDRQGGWNEQYF
cdr3_nt: TGTGCCAGCAGCCAAGATCGGCAGGGGGGATGGAACGAGCAGTACTTC